This T cell receptor (beta chain) was sequenced during a study of blood T cell repertoires in COVID-19. Study details: There were acute and convalescent COVID-19 samples, and they came from the United States, Italy and Spain.

The sample holds a few counts of this clone. In the authors' methods: The assay estimated nucleated cells by amplifying reference gene primers. The repertoire was sequenced with immunoSEQ multiplex PCR; TCRdb's copy has only in-frame clones and lacks some. That table furnishes V, J and clone size, whereas the DNA furnished D and trimming. Among 200,000 to 300,000 clones listed, roughly 88% were seen once. This TCR was recovered from a woman in her forties who had been exposed to COVID-19. Sequenced input: PBMCs or T cells enriched from blood (not recorded which).

CDR3 residues: CASSSLGEKLFF. The CDR3, as DNA: TGTGCCAGCAGCTCGCTCGGTGAAAAACTGTTTTTT. The chain couples TRBV5-8 to TRBJ1-4; D remains unclear. V shed 3 bases and J shed 7 bases, with 7 bases lying between them. Germline lookup yields CDR1 SGHTS and CDR2 YDEGEE. This CDR3 has 12 residues.